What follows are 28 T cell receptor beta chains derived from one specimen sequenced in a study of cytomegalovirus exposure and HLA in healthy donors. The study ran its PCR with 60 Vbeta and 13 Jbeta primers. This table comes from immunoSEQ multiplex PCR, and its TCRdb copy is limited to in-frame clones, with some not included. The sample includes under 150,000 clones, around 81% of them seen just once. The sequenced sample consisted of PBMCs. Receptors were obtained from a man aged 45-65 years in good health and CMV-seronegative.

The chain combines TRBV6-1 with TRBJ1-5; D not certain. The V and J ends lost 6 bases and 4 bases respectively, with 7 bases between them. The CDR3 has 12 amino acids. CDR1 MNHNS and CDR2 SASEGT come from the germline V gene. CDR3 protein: CASRSQNQPQHF. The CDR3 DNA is TGTGCCAGCAGGTCACAAAATCAGCCCCAGCATTTT.

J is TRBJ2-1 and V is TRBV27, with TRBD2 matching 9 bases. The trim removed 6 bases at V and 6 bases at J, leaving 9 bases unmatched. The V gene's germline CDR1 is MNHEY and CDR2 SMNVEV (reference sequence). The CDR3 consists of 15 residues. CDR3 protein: CASSATSGGGNEQFF. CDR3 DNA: TGTGCCAGCAGCGCGACTAGCGGTGGGGGCAATGAGCAGTTCTTC.

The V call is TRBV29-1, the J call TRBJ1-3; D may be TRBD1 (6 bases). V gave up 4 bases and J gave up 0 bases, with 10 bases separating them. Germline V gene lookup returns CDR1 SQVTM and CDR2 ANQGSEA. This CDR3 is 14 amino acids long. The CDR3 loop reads CSVAPDSSGNTIYF. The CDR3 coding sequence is TGCAGCGTTGCACCGGACAGCTCTGGAAACACCATATATTTT.

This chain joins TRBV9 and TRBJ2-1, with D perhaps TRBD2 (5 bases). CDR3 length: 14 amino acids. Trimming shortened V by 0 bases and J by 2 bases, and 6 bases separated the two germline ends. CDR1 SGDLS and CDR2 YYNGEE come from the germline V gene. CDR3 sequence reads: CASSVAGTYNEQFF. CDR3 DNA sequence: TGTGCCAGCAGCGTAGCGGGAACCTACAATGAGCAGTTCTTC.

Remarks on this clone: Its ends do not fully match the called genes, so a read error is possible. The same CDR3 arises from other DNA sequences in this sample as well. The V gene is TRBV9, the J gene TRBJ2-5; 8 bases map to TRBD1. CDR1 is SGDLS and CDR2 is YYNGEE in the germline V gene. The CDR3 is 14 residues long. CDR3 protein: CASSDGQGTETQYF. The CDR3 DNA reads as TGCGCCAGCAGCGACGGACAGGGTACAGAGACCCAGTACTTC.

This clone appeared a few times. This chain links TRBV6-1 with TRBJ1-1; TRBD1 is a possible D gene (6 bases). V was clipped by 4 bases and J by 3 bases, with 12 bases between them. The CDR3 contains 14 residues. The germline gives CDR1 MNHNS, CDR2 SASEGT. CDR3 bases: TGTGCCAGCAGTGTTGACAGGTTGGACACTGAAGCTTTCTTT. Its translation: CASSVDRLDTEAFF.

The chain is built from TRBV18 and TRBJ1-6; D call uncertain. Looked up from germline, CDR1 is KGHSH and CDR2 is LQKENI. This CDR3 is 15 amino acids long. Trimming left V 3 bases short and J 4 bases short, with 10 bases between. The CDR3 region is CASSPAEPYNSPLHF. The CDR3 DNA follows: TGTGCCAGCTCACCGGCTGAACCTTATAATTCACCCCTCCACTTT.

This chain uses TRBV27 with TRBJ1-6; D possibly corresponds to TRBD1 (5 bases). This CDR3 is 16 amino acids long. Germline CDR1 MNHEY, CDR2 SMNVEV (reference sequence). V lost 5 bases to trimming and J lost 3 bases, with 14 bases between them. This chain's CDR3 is CASSQTASFYNSPLHF. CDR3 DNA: TGTGCCAGCAGTCAGACAGCCAGCTTCTATAATTCACCCCTCCACTTT.

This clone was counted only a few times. The CDR3 DNA reads as TGTGCCAGCAGCTATACTAGCGGGAGTTACGAGCAGTACTTC. Translating gives CASSYTSGSYEQYF. This sequence joins TRBV7-9 and TRBJ2-7; TRBD2 matches 11 bases. Germline V gives CDR1 SEHNR, CDR2 FQNEAQ (reference sequence). V gave up 4 bases and J gave up 4 bases; unmatched junction bases: 3. CDR3 size: 14 residues.

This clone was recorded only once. In DNA form, the CDR3 reads TGTGCCTGGAGCGCGCGAACCGCAACTAATGAAAAACTGTTTTTT. This gives the protein CAWSARTATNEKLFF. The chain joins TRBV30 to TRBJ1-4; D not certain. The germline V and J ends were trimmed by 3 bases and 0 bases, with 11 bases remaining between them. The germline gives CDR1 GTSNPN, CDR2 SVGIG (reference sequence). The CDR3 totals 15 residues.

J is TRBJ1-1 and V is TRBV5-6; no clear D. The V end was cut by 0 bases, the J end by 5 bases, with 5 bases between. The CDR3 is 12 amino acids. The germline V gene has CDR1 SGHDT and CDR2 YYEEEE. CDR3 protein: CASSLGVTEAFF. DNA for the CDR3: TGTGCCAGCAGCTTGGGAGTAACTGAAGCTTTCTTT.

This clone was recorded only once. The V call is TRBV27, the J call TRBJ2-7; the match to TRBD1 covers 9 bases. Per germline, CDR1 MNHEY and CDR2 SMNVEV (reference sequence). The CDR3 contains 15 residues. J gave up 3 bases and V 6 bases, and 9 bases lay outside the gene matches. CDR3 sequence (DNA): TGTGCCAGCAGAAGCGGGACAGGGAAGGTCTACGAGCAGTACTTC. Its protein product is CASRSGTGKVYEQYF.

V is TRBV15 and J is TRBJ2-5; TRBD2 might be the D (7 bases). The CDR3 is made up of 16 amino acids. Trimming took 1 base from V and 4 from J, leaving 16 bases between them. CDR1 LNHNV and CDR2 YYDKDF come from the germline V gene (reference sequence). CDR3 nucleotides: TGTGCCACCAGCAGAGGCTTCGAGGGGGGGGCAGAGACCCAGTACTTC. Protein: CATSRGFEGGAETQYF.

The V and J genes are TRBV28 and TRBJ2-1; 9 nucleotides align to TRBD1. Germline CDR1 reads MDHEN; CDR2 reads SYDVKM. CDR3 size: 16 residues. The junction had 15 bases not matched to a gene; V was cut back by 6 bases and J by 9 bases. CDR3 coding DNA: TGTGCCAGCAGAGCCCACGGACAGGGGAGGTACGGTGAGCAGTTCTTC. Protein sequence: CASRAHGQGRYGEQFF. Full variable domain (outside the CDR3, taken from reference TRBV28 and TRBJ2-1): DVKVTQSSRYLVKRTGEKVFLECVQDMDHENMFWYRQDPGLGLRLIYFSYDVKMKEKGDIPEGYSVSREKKERFSLILESASTNQTSMYLCASRAHGQGRYGEQFFGPGTRLTVL.

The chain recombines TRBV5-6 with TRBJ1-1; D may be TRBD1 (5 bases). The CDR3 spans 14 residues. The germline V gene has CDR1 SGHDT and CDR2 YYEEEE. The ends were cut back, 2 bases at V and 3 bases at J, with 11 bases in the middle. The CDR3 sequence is CASSFRAGDTEAFF. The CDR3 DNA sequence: TGTGCCAGCAGCTTTAGGGCGGGGGACACTGAAGCTTTCTTT.

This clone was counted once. The CDR3 spells CASDRAGTDTQYF. For the CDR3, the DNA is TGTGCCAGCGACAGGGCAGGGACAGATACGCAGTATTTT. This chain uses TRBV6-1 with TRBJ2-3; 7 positions match TRBD1. The CDR3 has 13 amino acids. Trimming took 8 bases from V and 3 from J; bases not matched to a gene: 5. In germline, CDR1 is MNHNS, CDR2 SASEGT.

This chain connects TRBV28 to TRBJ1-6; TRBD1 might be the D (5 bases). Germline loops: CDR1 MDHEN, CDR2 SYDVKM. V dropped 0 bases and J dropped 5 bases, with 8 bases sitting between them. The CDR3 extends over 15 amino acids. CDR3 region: CASSLWGLNNSPLHF. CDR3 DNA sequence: TGTGCCAGCAGTTTATGGGGGCTGAATAATTCACCCCTCCACTTT.

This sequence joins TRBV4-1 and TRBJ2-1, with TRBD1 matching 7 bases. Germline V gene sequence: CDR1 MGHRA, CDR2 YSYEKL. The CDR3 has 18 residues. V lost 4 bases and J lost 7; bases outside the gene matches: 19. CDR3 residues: CASSPRPLRATGENEQFF. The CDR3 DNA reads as TGCGCCAGCAGCCCACGACCACTCCGGGCTACAGGGGAGAATGAGCAGTTCTTC.

CDR3 amino acids: CASSLKLAGQETQYF. CDR3 DNA sequence: TGCGCCAGCAGCTTGAAGCTAGCGGGGCAAGAGACCCAGTACTTC. V gene TRBV5-1 combines with J gene TRBJ2-5; 9 nucleotides align to TRBD2. The trim removed 1 base at V and 2 bases at J, leaving 3 bases unmatched. This CDR3 has 15 residues. Germline-derived CDR1 and CDR2 are SGHRS and YFSETQ. Variable domain in full (rest from reference TRBV5-1 and TRBJ2-5): KAGVTQTPRYLIKTRGQQVTLSCSPISGHRSVSWYQQTPGQGLQFLFEYFSETQRNKGNFPGRFSGRQFSNSRSEMNVSTLELGDSALYLCASSLKLAGQETQYFGPGTRLLVL.

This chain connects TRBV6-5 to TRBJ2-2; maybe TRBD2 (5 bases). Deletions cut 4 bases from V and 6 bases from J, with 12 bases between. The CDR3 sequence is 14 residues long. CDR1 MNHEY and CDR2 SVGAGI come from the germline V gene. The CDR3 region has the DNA TGTGCCAGCAGTTCGGGGAGAACGGCCGGGGAGCTGTTTTTT. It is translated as CASSSGRTAGELFF.

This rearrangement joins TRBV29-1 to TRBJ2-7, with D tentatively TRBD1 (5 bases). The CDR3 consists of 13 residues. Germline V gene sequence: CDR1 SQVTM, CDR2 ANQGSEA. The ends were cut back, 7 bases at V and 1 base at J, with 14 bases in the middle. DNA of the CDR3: TGCAGCGCCACCCGACAGTCTTCCTACGAGCAGTACTTC. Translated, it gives CSATRQSSYEQYF.

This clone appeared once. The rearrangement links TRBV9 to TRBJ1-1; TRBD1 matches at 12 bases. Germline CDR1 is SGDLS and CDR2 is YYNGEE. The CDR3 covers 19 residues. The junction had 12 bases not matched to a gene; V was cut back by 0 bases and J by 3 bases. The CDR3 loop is CASSVGGTGGAGQDTEAFF. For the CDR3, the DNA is TGTGCCAGCAGCGTAGGTGGGACAGGGGGCGCGGGACAGGACACTGAAGCTTTCTTT.

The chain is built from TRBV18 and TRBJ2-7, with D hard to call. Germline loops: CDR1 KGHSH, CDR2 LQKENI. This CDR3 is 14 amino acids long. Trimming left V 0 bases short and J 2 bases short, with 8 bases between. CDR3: CASSPPASPYEQYF. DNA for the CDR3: TGTGCCAGCTCACCACCAGCCTCACCCTACGAGCAGTACTTC.

The CDR3 loop is CASSGGQGGNEQFF. In DNA, the CDR3 is TGCGCCAGCAGTGGGGGACAGGGGGGCAATGAGCAGTTCTTC. The gene calls are TRBV10-1 and TRBJ2-1; 11 positions match TRBD1. The V segment lost 4 bases and the J segment 6 bases; nucleotides outside the gene matches: 2. In germline, CDR1 is WNHNN, CDR2 SYGVQD (reference sequence). The length of the CDR3 is 14 residues.

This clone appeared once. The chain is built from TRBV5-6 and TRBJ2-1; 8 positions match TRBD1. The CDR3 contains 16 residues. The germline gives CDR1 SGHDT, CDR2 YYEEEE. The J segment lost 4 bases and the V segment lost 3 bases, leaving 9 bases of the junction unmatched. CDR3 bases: TGTGCCAGCAGCTCCCTATCCCGGGACAGGTACAATGAGCAGTTCTTC. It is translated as CASSSLSRDRYNEQFF.

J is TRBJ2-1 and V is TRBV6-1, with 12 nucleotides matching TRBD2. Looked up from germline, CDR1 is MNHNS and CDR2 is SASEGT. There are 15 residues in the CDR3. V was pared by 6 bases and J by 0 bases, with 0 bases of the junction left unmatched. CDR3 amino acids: CASRTSGSSYNEQFF. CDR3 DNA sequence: TGTGCCAGCAGGACTAGCGGGAGCTCCTACAATGAGCAGTTCTTC.

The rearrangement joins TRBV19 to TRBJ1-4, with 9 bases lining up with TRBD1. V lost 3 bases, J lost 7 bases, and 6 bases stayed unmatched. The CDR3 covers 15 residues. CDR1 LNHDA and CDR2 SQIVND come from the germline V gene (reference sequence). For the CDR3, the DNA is TGTGCCAGTAGTATTCTGGGACAGGGTTCTGAAAAACTGTTTTTT. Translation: CASSILGQGSEKLFF.

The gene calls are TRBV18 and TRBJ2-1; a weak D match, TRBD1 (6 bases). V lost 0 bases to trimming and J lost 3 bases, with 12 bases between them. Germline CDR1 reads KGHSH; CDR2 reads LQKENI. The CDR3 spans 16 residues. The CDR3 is CASSPPQGLHYNEQFF. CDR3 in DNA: TGTGCCAGCTCACCACCTCAGGGGCTCCACTACAATGAGCAGTTCTTC.